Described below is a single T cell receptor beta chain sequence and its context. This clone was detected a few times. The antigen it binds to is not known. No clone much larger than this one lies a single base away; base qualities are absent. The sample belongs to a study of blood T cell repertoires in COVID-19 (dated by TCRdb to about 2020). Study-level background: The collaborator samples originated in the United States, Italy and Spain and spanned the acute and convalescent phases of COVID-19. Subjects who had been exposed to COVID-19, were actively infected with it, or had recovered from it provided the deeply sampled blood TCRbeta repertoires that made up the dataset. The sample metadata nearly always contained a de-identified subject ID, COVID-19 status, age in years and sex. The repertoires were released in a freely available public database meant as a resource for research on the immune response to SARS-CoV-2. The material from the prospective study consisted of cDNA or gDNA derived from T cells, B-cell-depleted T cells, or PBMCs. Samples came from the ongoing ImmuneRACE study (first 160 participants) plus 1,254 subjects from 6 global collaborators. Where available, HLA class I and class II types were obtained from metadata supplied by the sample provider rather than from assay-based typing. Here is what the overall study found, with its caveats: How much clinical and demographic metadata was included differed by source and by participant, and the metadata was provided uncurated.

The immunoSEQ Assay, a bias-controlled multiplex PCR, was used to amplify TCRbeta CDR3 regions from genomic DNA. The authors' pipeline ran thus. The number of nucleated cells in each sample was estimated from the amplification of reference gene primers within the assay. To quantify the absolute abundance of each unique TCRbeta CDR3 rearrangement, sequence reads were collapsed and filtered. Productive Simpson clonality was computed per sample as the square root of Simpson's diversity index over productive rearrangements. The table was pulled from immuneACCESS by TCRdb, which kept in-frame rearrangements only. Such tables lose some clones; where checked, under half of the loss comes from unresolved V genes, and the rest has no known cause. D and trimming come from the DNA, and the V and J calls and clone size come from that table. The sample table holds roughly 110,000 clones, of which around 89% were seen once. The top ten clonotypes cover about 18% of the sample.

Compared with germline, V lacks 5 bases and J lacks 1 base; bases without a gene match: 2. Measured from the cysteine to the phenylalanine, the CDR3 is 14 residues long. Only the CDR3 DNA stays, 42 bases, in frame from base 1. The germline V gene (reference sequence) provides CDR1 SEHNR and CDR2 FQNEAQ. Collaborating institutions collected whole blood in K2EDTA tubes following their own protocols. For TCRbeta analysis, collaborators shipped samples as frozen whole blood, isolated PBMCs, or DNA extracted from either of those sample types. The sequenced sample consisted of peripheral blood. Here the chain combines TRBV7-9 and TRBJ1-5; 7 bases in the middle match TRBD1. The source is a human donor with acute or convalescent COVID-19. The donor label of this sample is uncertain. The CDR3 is CASSEGQSNQPQHF. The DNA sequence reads TGTGCCAGCAGCGAGGGACAGAGCAATCAGCCCCAGCATTTT. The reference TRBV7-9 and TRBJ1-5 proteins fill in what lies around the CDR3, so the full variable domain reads DTGVSQNPRHKITKRGQNVTFRCDPISEHNRLYWYRQTLGQGPEFLTYFQNEAQLEKSRLLSDRFSAERPKGSFSTLEIQRTEQGDSAMYLCASSEGQSNQPQHFGDGTRLSIL.